This T cell receptor (beta chain) was recovered during a study of cytomegalovirus exposure and HLA in healthy donors. The overall study: Roughly 180 million T cells yielded 100 million or so unique TCR beta sequences in earlier analysis. Study-level findings and limits: Later examination showed HLA-associated TCR beta chains had greater clonal expansion than equally common others.

About this clone itself: Its target is not known.

The CDR3 contains 16 residues. Germline V lookup: CDR1 SGHDN, CDR2 FVKESK. V gave up 4 bases and J gave up 1 base, with 14 bases separating them. This PCR relied on a set of 60 Vbeta primers and 13 Jbeta primers. The repertoire was sequenced with immunoSEQ multiplex PCR; TCRdb's copy has only in-frame clones and lacks some. The sample spans 95,000 to 150,000 clones; the ten largest clones claim around 4%. The clonotype comes from a man aged 18 to 35 in good health and CMV-seronegative. The genes are TRBV14 and TRBJ2-1, with D possibly TRBD2 on 7 matching bases. Sequences were obtained from PBMCs. The CDR3 sequence is CASSPLRGPSYNEQFF. The CDR3 region has the DNA TGTGCCAGCAGCCCCCTGCGGGGGCCTTCCTACAATGAGCAGTTCTTC.